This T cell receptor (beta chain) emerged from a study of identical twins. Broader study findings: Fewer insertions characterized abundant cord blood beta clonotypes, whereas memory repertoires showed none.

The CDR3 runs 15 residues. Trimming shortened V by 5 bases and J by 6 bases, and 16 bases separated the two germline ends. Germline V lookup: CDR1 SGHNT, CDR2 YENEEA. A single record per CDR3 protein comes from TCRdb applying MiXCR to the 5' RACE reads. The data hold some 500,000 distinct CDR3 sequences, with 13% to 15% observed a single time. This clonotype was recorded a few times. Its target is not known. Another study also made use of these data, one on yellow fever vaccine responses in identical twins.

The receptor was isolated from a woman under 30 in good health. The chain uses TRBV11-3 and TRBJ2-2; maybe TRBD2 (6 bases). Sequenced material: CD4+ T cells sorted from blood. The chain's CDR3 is CASSEGGPGPGELFF. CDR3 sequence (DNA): TGTGCCAGCAGCGAAGGAGGGCCTGGCCCCGGGGAGCTGTTTTTT. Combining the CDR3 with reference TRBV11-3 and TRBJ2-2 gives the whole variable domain EAGVVQSPRYKIIEKKQPVAFWCNPISGHNTLYWYLQNLGQGPELLIRYENEEAVDDSQLPKDRFSAERLKGVDSTLKIQPAELGDSAVYLCASSEGGPGPGELFFGEGSRLTVL.